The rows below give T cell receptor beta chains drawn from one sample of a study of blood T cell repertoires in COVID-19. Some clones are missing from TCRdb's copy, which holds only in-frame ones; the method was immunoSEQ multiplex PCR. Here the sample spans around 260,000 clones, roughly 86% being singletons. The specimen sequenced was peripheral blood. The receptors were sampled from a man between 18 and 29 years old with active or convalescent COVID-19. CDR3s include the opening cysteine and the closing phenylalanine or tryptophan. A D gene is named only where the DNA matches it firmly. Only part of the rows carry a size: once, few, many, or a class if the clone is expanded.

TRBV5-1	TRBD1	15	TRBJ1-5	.	CASSLQGYSNQPQHF	TGCGCCAGCAGTCTACAGGGGTATAGCAATCAGCCCCAGCATTTT
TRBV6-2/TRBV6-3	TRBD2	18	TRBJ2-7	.	CASSPTGPGLAGGYEQYF	TGTGCCAGCAGTCCGACGGGCCCGGGACTAGCGGGAGGGTACGAGCAGTACTTC
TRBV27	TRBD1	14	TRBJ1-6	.	CASSGGTGWSPLHF	TGTGCCAGCAGTGGCGGGACAGGGTGGTCACCCCTCCACTTT
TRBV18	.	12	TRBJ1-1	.	CASSPSGDEAFF	TGTGCCAGCTCACCCTCGGGGGATGAAGCTTTCTTT
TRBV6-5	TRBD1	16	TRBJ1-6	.	CASSFTQGAENSPLHF	TGTGCCAGCAGTTTCACCCAGGGGGCGGAAAATTCACCCCTCCACTTT
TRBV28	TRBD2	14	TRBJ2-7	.	CASSLGGGGYEQYF	TGTGCCAGCAGCCTAGGTGGGGGGGGCTACGAGCAGTACTTC
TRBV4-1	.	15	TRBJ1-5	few	CASSQWAQANQPQHF	TGCGCCAGCAGCCAATGGGCTCAGGCCAATCAGCCCCAGCATTTT
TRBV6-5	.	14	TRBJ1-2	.	CASSYGGASYGYTF	TGTGCCAGCAGTTACGGGGGGGCAAGTTATGGCTACACCTTC
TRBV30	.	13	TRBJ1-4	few	CAWNRGLSEKLFF	TGTGCCTGGAATCGAGGACTGAGTGAAAAACTGTTTTTT
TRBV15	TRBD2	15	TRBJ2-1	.	CATYSTAGVYNEQFF	TGTGCCACATATTCGACAGCGGGAGTTTACAATGAGCAGTTCTTC
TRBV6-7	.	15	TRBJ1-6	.	CASSYSSGFCSPLHF	TGTGCCAGCAGTTACTCGTCGGGGTTCTGTTCACCCCTCCACTTT
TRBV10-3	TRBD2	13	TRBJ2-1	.	CAITSGRAYEQFF	TGTGCCATTACTAGCGGGAGGGCTTATGAGCAGTTCTTC
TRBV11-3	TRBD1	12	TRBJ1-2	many	CASSGTGYGYTF	TGTGCCAGCAGCGGGACAGGGTATGGCTACACCTTC
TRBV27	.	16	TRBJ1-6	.	CASTKLPSSYNSPLHF	TGTGCCAGCACTAAACTCCCGAGCTCCTATAATTCACCCCTCCACTTT
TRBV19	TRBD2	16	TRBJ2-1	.	CASSTTGTSGYNEQFF	TGTGCCAGTAGTACCACCGGGACTAGCGGTTACAATGAGCAGTTCTTC
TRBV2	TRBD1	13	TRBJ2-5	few	CASSGQGTVAQYF	TGTGCCAGCAGTGGACAGGGGACGGTGGCCCAGTACTTC
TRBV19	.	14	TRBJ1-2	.	CASSIKGARAGYTF	TGTGCCAGTAGTATTAAGGGAGCGCGGGCTGGCTACACCTTC
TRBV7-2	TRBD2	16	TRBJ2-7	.	CASSLAGSGGPHEQYF	TGTGCCAGCAGCTTAGCCGGTAGCGGGGGGCCCCACGAGCAGTACTTC
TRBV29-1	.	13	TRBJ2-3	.	CSVSWTGTDTQYF	TGCAGCGTTAGTTGGACAGGCACAGATACGCAGTATTTT
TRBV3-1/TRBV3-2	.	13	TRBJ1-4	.	CASSPRQTEKLFF	TGTGCCAGCAGCCCAAGACAGACTGAAAAACTGTTTTTT
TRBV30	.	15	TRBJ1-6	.	CARLPPVTENSPLHF	TGTGCAAGACTTCCTCCGGTGACGGAAAATTCACCCCTCCACTTT
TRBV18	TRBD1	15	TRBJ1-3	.	CASSPSGTDGNTIYF	TGTGCCAGCTCACCGTCGGGGACAGATGGAAACACCATATATTTT
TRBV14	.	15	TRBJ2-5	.	CASSQGDSFQETQYF	TGTGCCAGCAGCCAAGGGGACTCATTTCAAGAGACCCAGTACTTC
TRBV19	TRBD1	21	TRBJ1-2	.	CASSKRSYYGQESRSASGYTF	TGTGCCAGTAGTAAGCGCTCATACTACGGACAGGAGTCCAGATCGGCCTCCGGCTACACCTTC
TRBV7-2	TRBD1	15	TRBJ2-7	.	CASSSLDRGNYEQYF	TGTGCCAGCAGCTCCTTGGACAGGGGGAACTACGAGCAGTACTTC
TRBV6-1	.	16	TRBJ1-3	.	CASSKGRPSSGNTIYF	TGTGCCAGCAGTAAAGGGCGGCCCTCCTCTGGAAACACCATATATTTT
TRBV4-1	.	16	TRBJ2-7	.	CASSQVLAGDSYEQYF	TGCGCCAGCAGCCAAGTTTTGGCAGGGGATTCCTACGAGCAGTACTTC
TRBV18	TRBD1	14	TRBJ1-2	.	CASSTGQGPLGYTF	TGTGCCAGCTCAACTGGACAGGGCCCTCTCGGCTACACCTTC
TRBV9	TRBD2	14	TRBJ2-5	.	CARVVAGGQETQYF	TGTGCCAGAGTAGTAGCGGGAGGACAAGAGACCCAGTACTTC
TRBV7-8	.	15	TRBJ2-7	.	CASSLGAGGAYEQYF	TGTGCCAGCAGCTTAGGTGCCGGGGGAGCCTACGAGCAGTACTTC
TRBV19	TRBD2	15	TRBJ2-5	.	CASTTLAGSLETQYF	TGTGCCAGTACTACTCTAGCGGGATCTTTAGAGACCCAGTACTTC
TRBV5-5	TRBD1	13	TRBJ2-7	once	CASGWAGGAEQYF	TGTGCCAGCGGGTGGGCAGGGGGCGCGGAGCAGTACTTC
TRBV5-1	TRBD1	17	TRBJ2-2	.	CASSLVGRGTNTGELFF	TGCGCCAGCAGCTTGGTTGGCAGGGGGACGAACACCGGGGAGCTGTTTTTT
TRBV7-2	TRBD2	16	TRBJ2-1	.	CASSSTGTSGSNEQFF	TGTGCCAGCAGCTCCACCGGGACTAGCGGGAGTAATGAGCAGTTCTTC
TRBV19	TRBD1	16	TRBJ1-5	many	CASSIDWTGSNQPQHF	TGTGCCAGTAGTATAGATTGGACAGGGAGCAATCAGCCCCAGCATTTT
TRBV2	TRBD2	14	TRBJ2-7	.	CATTDLAGSYEQYF	TGTGCCACGACAGATCTAGCGGGAAGCTACGAGCAGTACTTC
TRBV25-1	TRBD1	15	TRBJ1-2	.	CASSEGQGTNYGYTF	TGTGCCAGCAGTGAGGGACAGGGGACCAACTATGGCTACACCTTC
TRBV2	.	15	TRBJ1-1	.	CASRLGRNRGTEAFF	TGTGCCAGCAGACTCGGACGGAACCGGGGAACTGAAGCTTTCTTT
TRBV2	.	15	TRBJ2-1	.	CASSEAQGGWGEQFF	TGTGCCAGCAGTGAAGCGCAGGGAGGCTGGGGTGAGCAGTTCTTC
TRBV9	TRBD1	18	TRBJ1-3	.	CASSVEPGQGAYGNTIYF	TGTGCCAGCAGCGTAGAACCGGGACAGGGGGCTTATGGAAACACCATATATTTT
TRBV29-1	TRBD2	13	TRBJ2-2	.	CSSRTSGTGELFF	TGCAGCTCCAGGACTAGCGGCACCGGGGAGCTGTTTTTT
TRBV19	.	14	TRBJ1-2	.	CASSIGQGFYGYTF	TGTGCCAGTAGTATAGGGCAGGGATTCTATGGCTACACCTTC
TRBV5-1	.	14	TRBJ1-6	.	CASSSTGFGSPLHF	TGCGCCAGCAGCTCTACAGGGTTTGGTTCACCCCTCCACTTT
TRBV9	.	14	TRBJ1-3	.	CASMNSGDGNTIYF	TGTGCCAGCATGAATTCGGGGGATGGAAACACCATATATTTT
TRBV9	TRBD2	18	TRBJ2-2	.	CASSVDFLRESGTGELFF	TGTGCCAGCAGCGTAGATTTCCTGCGGGAGAGCGGCACCGGGGAGCTGTTTTTT
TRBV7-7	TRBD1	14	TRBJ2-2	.	CASSKTGDTGELFF	TGTGCCAGCAGCAAAACAGGGGACACCGGGGAGCTGTTTTTT
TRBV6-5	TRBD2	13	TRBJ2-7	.	CASGLADFYEQYF	TGTGCCAGCGGACTAGCGGACTTCTACGAGCAGTACTTC
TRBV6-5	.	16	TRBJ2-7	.	CASSYKAGLVSYEQYF	TGTGCCAGCAGTTATAAGGCGGGACTCGTCTCCTACGAGCAGTACTTC
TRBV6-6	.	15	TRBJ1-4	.	CASSYSSRDNEKLFF	TGTGCCAGCAGTTACTCGAGCAGGGATAACGAAAAACTGTTTTTT
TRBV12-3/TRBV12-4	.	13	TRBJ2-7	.	CASSQTRPYEQYF	TGTGCCAGCAGTCAGACACGTCCCTACGAGCAGTACTTC
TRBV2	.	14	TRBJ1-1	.	CASSRQFMNTEAFF	TGTGCCAGCAGTCGACAGTTCATGAACACTGAAGCTTTCTTT
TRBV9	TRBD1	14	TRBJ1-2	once	CASSEVTGAAGYTF	TGTGCCAGCAGCGAAGTGACAGGGGCCGCTGGCTACACCTTC
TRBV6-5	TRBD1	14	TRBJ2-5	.	CASSWTGDGETQYF	TGTGCCAGCAGTTGGACAGGGGATGGAGAGACCCAGTACTTC
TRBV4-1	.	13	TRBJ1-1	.	CASSQGENTEAFF	TGCGCCAGCAGCCAGGGCGAGAACACTGAAGCTTTCTTT
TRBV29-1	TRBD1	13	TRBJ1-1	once	CSVEVWGQGNAFF	TGCAGCGTTGAAGTCTGGGGACAGGGGAATGCTTTCTTT
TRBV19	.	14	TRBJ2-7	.	CASSIGPGSYEQYF	TGTGCCAGTAGTATTGGTCCGGGCTCCTACGAGCAGTACTTC
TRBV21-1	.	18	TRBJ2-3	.	CASSLILVGGRTTDTQYF	TGTGCCAGCAGCCTAATATTGGTTGGAGGGAGGACGACAGATACGCAGTATTTT
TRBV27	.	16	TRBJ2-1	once	CASQFSDSFSYNEQFF	TGTGCCAGCCAGTTTAGTGACAGTTTTTCCTACAATGAGCAGTTCTTC
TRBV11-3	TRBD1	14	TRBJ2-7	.	CASTTGGSSYEQYF	TGTGCCAGCACTACAGGGGGGTCATCCTACGAGCAGTACTTC
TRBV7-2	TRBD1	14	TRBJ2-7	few	CASSSGTATYEQYF	TGTGCCAGCAGCTCAGGGACAGCAACCTACGAGCAGTACTTC